The T cell receptor (beta chain) described here comes from a study of T-cell reconstitution after alpha-beta-depleted transplantation in children. Study-level results: About two months after transplant, alpha-beta T cells reportedly came from several hundred expanded graft clones. The main origin of T-cell counts and diversity one year after transplant was newly produced T cells.

This clonotype occurred many times. The antigen is unknown. For TCRbeta, the library was prepared with unique molecular identifiers. MiXCR, run by TCRdb on the PCR reads, gives a single entry per CDR3 protein. The sample includes around 270,000 distinct CDR3 sequences, less than 9.5% of them seen just once. V lost 2 bases and J 3 bases, leaving 11 bases between the germline ends. The CDR3 covers 14 residues. Germline V gene data show CDR1 as MNHEY and CDR2 as SVGEGT. The chain links TRBV6-2 or TRBV6-3 to TRBJ2-7; D ambiguous. The sequence derives from a female patient aged 2-9 years who had a stem cell transplant for Fanconi anemia, so the T cells may come from the graft donor. Here the sequenced sample was peripheral blood, taken 360 days after TCRalphabeta/CD19-depleted stem cell transplant. The CDR3 is CASSYRRPYYEQYF. The CDR3 DNA reads TGTGCCAGCAGTTACCGGAGACCTTACTACGAGCAGTACTTC.